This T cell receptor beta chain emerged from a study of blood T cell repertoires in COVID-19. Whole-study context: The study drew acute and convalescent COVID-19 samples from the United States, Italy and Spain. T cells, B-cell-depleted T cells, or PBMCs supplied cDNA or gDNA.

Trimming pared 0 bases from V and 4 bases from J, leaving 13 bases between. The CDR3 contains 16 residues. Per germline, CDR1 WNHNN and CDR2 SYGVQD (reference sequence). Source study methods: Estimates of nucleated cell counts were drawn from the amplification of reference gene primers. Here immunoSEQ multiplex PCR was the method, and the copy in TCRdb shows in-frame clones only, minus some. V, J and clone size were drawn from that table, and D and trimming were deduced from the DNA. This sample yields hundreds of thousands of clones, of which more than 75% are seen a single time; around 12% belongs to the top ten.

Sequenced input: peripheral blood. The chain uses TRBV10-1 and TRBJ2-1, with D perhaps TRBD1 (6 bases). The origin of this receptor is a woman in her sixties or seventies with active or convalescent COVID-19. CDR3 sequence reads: CASSESGQTQYNEQFF. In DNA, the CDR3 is TGCGCCAGCAGTGAGTCCGGACAGACCCAATACAATGAGCAGTTCTTC.